The 22 T cell receptor beta chains in this list originate from one sample, sequenced in a study of T cells in localized non-small cell lung cancer. Assay: immunoSEQ multiplex PCR; the TCRdb copy retains only in-frame clones and omits some. The table records around 28,000 clones, about 89% of them present only once. The sequenced sample was peripheral blood, obtained before any cancer treatment. These receptors all stem from a female donor over 55 with stage I lung adenocarcinoma.

Points on this clone: Additional DNA sequences in this sample encode the identical CDR3. This chain connects TRBV7-8 to TRBJ1-5; D might be TRBD1 (5 bases). Per the germline V gene, CDR1 is SGHVS and CDR2 is FQNEAQ. Trimming removed 3 bases from V and 2 bases from J, with 11 bases in between. This CDR3 region has 15 residues. The CDR3 nucleotides read TGTGCCAGCAGCTTGCAGGGAGTTGGCAATCAGCCCCAGCATTTT. Residues: CASSLQGVGNQPQHF. Full variable domain (remainder filled in from reference TRBV7-8 and TRBJ1-5): GAGVSQSPRYKVAKRGQDVALRCDPISGHVSLFWYQQALGQGPEFLTYFQNEAQLDKSGLPSDRFFAERPEGSVSTLKIQRTQQEDSAVYLCASSLQGVGNQPQHFGDGTRLSIL.

The J gene is TRBJ2-7, the V gene TRBV28; 10 bases are a match to TRBD2. Germline V gives CDR1 MDHEN, CDR2 SYDVKM. The J segment lost 3 bases and the V segment lost 3 bases, leaving 8 bases of the junction unmatched. The CDR3 is made up of 16 amino acids. DNA for the CDR3: TGTGCCAGCAGTTTCCCCTTAGCGGGAGGAGACTACGAGCAGTACTTC. Its translation: CASSFPLAGGDYEQYF. The full variable domain, its missing parts supplied by reference TRBV28 and TRBJ2-7, is DVKVTQSSRYLVKRTGEKVFLECVQDMDHENMFWYRQDPGLGLRLIYFSYDVKMKEKGDIPEGYSVSREKKERFSLILESASTNQTSMYLCASSFPLAGGDYEQYFGPGTRLTVT.

CDR3 protein: CASSPMGQVTYGYTF. In nucleotides, the CDR3 is TGTGCCAGCAGCCCTATGGGACAAGTGACCTATGGCTACACCTTC. The chain carries TRBV2 and TRBJ1-2; TRBD1 is a possible D gene (6 bases). The germline V and J ends were trimmed by 6 bases and 4 bases, with 18 bases remaining between them. CDR1 SNHLY and CDR2 FYNNEI come from the germline V gene. The CDR3 is 15 amino acids.

The chain joins TRBV19 to TRBJ1-5; D is unresolved. The V end lost 5 bases, the J end lost 0 bases, and 8 bases lay between the germline ends. Per germline, CDR1 LNHDA and CDR2 SQIVND (reference sequence). The CDR3 contains 14 residues. This chain's CDR3 is CASSRMGSNQPQHF. CDR3 bases: TGTGCCAGTAGTCGGATGGGTAGCAATCAGCCCCAGCATTTT.

The chain has TRBV6-1 and TRBJ2-3; tentatively, D is TRBD1 or TRBD2 (5 bases each). Germline CDR1 reads MNHNS; CDR2 reads SASEGT. The V end was cut by 1 base, the J end by 4 bases, with 12 bases between. The length of the CDR3 is 15 residues. CDR3 bases: TGTGCCAGCAGTGAAGTACAGGTGGGGGCAGATACGCAGTATTTT. Amino acid sequence: CASSEVQVGADTQYF.

The CDR3 protein is CASRTGTSPYNEQFF. As DNA, the CDR3 is TGTGCCAGCAGAACCGGGACTAGCCCTTACAATGAGCAGTTCTTC. This rearrangement joins TRBV27 to TRBJ2-1, with 9 bases matching TRBD2. The CDR3 sequence is 15 residues long. Germline V gene data show CDR1 as MNHEY and CDR2 as SMNVEV (reference sequence). The ends lost 6 bases at V and 4 bases at J; junction bases unmatched: 7.

The chain employs TRBV6-6 and TRBJ1-3; a possible D gene is TRBD1 (6 bases). Trimming removed 5 bases at V and 4 bases at J, with 12 bases between. The CDR3 is 14 amino acids. Germline CDR1 MNHNY, CDR2 SVGAGI (reference sequence). The CDR3 sequence is CASSPGTLGNTIYF. As DNA, the CDR3 is TGTGCCAGCAGTCCCGGGACACTAGGAAACACCATATATTTT.

The V gene is TRBV6-5, the J gene TRBJ2-1; perhaps D is TRBD1 or TRBD2 (5 bases each). The germline V gene has CDR1 MNHEY and CDR2 SVGAGI. Trimming stripped 0 bases from V and 6 bases from J, with 15 bases between. The CDR3 covers 16 residues. The CDR3 region is CASSYSGDPGTNEQFF. The CDR3 bases are TGTGCCAGCAGTTACTCAGGGGACCCTGGTACCAATGAGCAGTTCTTC.

As concerns this clone: Other nucleotide sequences in the sample specify the same CDR3. This chain connects TRBV7-8 to TRBJ1-5, with a possible D match to TRBD1 (5 bases). Germline V gene lookup returns CDR1 SGHVS and CDR2 FQNEAQ. CDR3 length: 15 residues. V lost 2 bases, J lost 2 bases, and 10 bases lay in between. For the CDR3, the DNA is TGTGCCAGCAGCTTACAGGGAGTTGGCAATCAGCCCCAGCATTTT. Protein: CASSLQGVGNQPQHF.

The V gene is TRBV28, the J gene TRBJ2-5; 13 nucleotides agree with TRBD2. Germline CDR1 MDHEN, CDR2 SYDVKM. CDR3 length: 16 residues. Trimming took 5 bases from V and 5 from J; bases not matched to a gene: 8. CDR3 nucleotide sequence: TGTGCCAGCAGTCCTCCGACTAGCGGGAGGTTCGAGACCCAGTACTTC. Encoded protein: CASSPPTSGRFETQYF. Supplemented by reference TRBV28 and TRBJ2-5, the full variable domain reads DVKVTQSSRYLVKRTGEKVFLECVQDMDHENMFWYRQDPGLGLRLIYFSYDVKMKEKGDIPEGYSVSREKKERFSLILESASTNQTSMYLCASSPPTSGRFETQYFGPGTRLLVL.

The rearrangement links TRBV27 to TRBJ2-7; perhaps TRBD2 as D (11 bases). The V end lost 2 bases, the J end lost 2 bases, and 25 bases lay between the germline ends. Germline V gene data show CDR1 as MNHEY and CDR2 as SMNVEV (reference sequence). The CDR3 extends over 19 amino acids. In DNA form, the CDR3 reads TGTGCCAGCAGTTTAAGGGACAGGGGTACTAGCGGGAGCGCCTACGAGCAGTACTTC. This encodes CASSLRDRGTSGSAYEQYF.

The rearrangement links TRBV5-4 to TRBJ2-7; TRBD1 matches 9 bases. The CDR3 has 12 amino acids. With 5 bases clipped from V and 6 bases from J, the junction kept 3 bases outside the gene matches. Germline CDR1 and CDR2: SGHNT and YYREEE (reference sequence). This chain's CDR3 is CASSRTGAEQYF. The DNA of the CDR3 is TGTGCCAGCAGTCGGACAGGGGCCGAGCAGTACTTC.

The rearrangement uses TRBV7-2 and TRBJ2-3, with 8 bases matching TRBD2. Germline V gives CDR1 SGHTA, CDR2 FQGNSA. V lost 1 base, J lost 3 bases, and 6 bases stayed unmatched. This CDR3 comprises 16 residues. CDR3 nucleotide sequence: TGTGCCAGCAGCTTAGTGAGCGGGAGCATAACAGATACGCAGTATTTT. Translated: CASSLVSGSITDTQYF.

This chain uses TRBV19 with TRBJ2-7, with TRBD1 matching 10 bases. The CDR3 extends over 13 amino acids. The trim removed 7 bases at V and 4 bases at J, leaving 4 bases unmatched. Germline V gene sequence: CDR1 LNHDA, CDR2 SQIVND (reference sequence). CDR3 nucleotide sequence: TGTGCCAGTATGCCGGGACAGGGGTACGAGCAGTACTTC. It encodes CASMPGQGYEQYF.

V gene TRBV19 combines with J gene TRBJ1-5; D gene uncertain. There are 16 residues in the CDR3. Trimming removed 2 bases at V and 0 bases at J, with 11 bases between. Germline V gene data show CDR1 as LNHDA and CDR2 as SQIVND (reference sequence). CDR3 protein: CASSIRETDSNQPQHF. The CDR3 region has the DNA TGTGCCAGTAGTATAAGGGAAACGGATAGCAATCAGCCCCAGCATTTT.

The chain recombines TRBV27 with TRBJ2-1, with D perhaps TRBD2 (6 bases). Per germline, CDR1 MNHEY and CDR2 SMNVEV (reference sequence). V was pared by 7 bases and J by 12 bases, with 16 bases between. The CDR3 spans 12 residues. DNA of the CDR3: TGTGCCAGCACCCCTTCCGGGAGTAGGCAGTTCTTC. Translated, it gives CASTPSGSRQFF.

The chain has TRBV7-3 and TRBJ2-1; D unclear. V lost 4 bases and J 5 bases, leaving 15 bases between the germline ends. Germline CDR1 SGHTA, CDR2 FQGTGA. CDR3 length: 15 residues. CDR3 residues: CASSSLRSGNNEQFF. The CDR3 nucleotides are TGTGCCAGCAGCTCCCTACGGTCCGGAAACAATGAGCAGTTCTTC.

The chain couples TRBV5-1 to TRBJ2-5, with TRBD1 matching 9 bases. Trimming cost V 2 bases and J 3 bases; bases outside gene matches: 5. The CDR3 consists of 15 residues. Germline V gives CDR1 SGHRS, CDR2 YFSETQ. The chain's CDR3 is CASSFGTGLKETQYF. The DNA for the CDR3 is TGCGCCAGCAGCTTCGGGACAGGGTTGAAAGAGACCCAGTACTTC.

The chain is built from TRBV4-2 and TRBJ2-1; no definite D call. CDR1 LGHNA and CDR2 YNFKEQ come from the germline V gene. The CDR3 extends over 16 amino acids. Deletions cut 0 bases from V and 7 bases from J, with 16 bases between. CDR3 amino acids: CASSQDSRWLGNEQFF. The CDR3 region has the DNA TGTGCCAGCAGCCAAGATTCCCGCTGGTTGGGGAATGAGCAGTTCTTC.

The sample holds one count of this clone. The chain uses TRBV19 and TRBJ2-2; 7 bases match TRBD1. J lost 5 bases, V lost 4 bases, and 10 bases had no gene match. CDR3 length: 16 residues. Germline CDR1 LNHDA, CDR2 SQIVND (reference sequence). CDR3 coding DNA: TGTGCCAGTAGTAGGAGACAGGGTGGGGTGACCGGGGAGCTGTTTTTT. This encodes CASSRRQGGVTGELFF.

The chain uses TRBV15 and TRBJ1-2, with a weak D call TRBD1 (6 bases). V was cut by 0 bases and J by 8 bases, with 22 bases left in between. The CDR3 has 17 residues. Per germline, CDR1 LNHNV and CDR2 YYDKDF (reference sequence). This CDR3 is CATSRDQNGGPAGGYTF. DNA for the CDR3: TGTGCCACCAGCAGAGATCAGAACGGGGGGCCGGCGGGAGGCTACACCTTC.

The V gene is TRBV5-1, the J gene TRBJ2-1; TRBD1 agrees at 7 bases. Trimming cost V 1 base and J 9 bases; bases outside gene matches: 7. The germline CDR1 and CDR2 sequences are SGHRS and YFSETQ. The CDR3 contains 14 residues. This CDR3 is CASSLHETGREQFF. DNA for the CDR3: TGCGCCAGCAGCTTGCACGAGACAGGGCGTGAGCAGTTCTTC.